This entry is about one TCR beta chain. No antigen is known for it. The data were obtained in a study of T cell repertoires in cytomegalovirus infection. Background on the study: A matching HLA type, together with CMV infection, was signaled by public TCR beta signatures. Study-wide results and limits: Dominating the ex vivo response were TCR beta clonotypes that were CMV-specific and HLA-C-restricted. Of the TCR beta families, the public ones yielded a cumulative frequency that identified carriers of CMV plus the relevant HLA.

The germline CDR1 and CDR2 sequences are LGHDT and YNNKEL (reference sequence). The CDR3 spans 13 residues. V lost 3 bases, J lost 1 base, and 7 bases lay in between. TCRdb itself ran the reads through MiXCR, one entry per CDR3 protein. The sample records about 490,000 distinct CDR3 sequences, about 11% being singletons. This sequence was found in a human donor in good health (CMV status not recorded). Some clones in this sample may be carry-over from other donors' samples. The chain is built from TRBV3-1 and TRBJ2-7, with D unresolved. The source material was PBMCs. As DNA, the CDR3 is TGTGCCAGCAGCCAGACATTGTCCTACGAGCAGTACTTC. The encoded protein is CASSQTLSYEQYF.